The 27 T cell receptor beta chains in this list originate from one sample, sequenced in a study of T-cell memory formation after mild COVID-19. From the 5' RACE reads, TCRdb called clonotypes with MiXCR, one entry per CDR3 protein. Counted here are some 54,000 distinct CDR3 sequences, 9% to 9.5% occurring once; the ten biggest clones make up about 1.1%. The material sequenced was PBMCs or a T cell subset sorted from them (not recorded which). The receptor source for this set is a man younger than 30 who had mild COVID-19 (a few samples of this study predate the infection). Cell type and time point are not known.

The V and J genes are TRBV28 and TRBJ2-1; no firm D call. Germline CDR1 and CDR2: MDHEN and SYDVKM. This CDR3 comprises 12 residues. The germline V and J ends were trimmed by 2 bases and 9 bases, with 8 bases remaining between them. The CDR3: CASSLKGSEQFF. The DNA of the CDR3 is TGTGCCAGCAGTTTAAAGGGCTCTGAGCAGTTCTTC.

The V and J genes are TRBV12-3 or TRBV12-4 and TRBJ1-1; no firm D call. CDR3 length: 13 amino acids. V dropped 6 bases and J dropped 4 bases, with 12 bases sitting between them. CDR3 sequence reads: CASRSEGSTEAFF. The CDR3 nucleotides read TGTGCCAGCAGATCTGAGGGTAGCACTGAAGCTTTCTTT.

The chain joins TRBV4-1 to TRBJ2-4; either TRBD1 or TRBD2 may fit D (5 bases each). The CDR3 consists of 17 residues. Germline V CDR1 and CDR2: MGHRA, YSYEKL. V shed 3 bases and J shed 6 bases, with 21 bases lying between them. The chain's CDR3 is CASSHAPGRRRGNIQYF. For the CDR3, the DNA is TGCGCCAGCAGCCATGCTCCAGGGCGCCGCCGGGGAAACATTCAGTACTTC.

The CDR3 region is CASSQKGDTQYF. CDR3 nucleotide sequence: TGCGCCAGCAGCCAAAAGGGGGATACGCAGTATTTT. The chain has TRBV4-3 and TRBJ2-3; maybe TRBD1 (5 bases). The V and J ends lost 2 bases and 6 bases respectively, with 6 bases between them. The CDR3 consists of 12 residues. Germline assignment: CDR1 LGHNA and CDR2 YSLEER.

This clonotype was seen just once. The chain carries TRBV11-2 and TRBJ2-5; 8 nucleotides line up with TRBD2. V was pared by 5 bases and J by 5 bases, with 10 bases of the junction left unmatched. CDR1 and CDR2 (germline): SGHAT, FQNNGV. The length of the CDR3 is 15 residues. The CDR3 bases are TGTGCCAGCAGCCCCCAGGGACTAGATGGGGAGACCCAGTACTTC. This codes for CASSPQGLDGETQYF.

The genes are TRBV11-3 and TRBJ2-7, with 8 positions matching TRBD1. The CDR3 totals 15 residues. In germline, CDR1 is SGHNT, CDR2 YENEEA. The ends lost 4 bases at V and 4 bases at J; junction bases unmatched: 9. CDR3 sequence: CASSSESGGHYEQYV. CDR3 DNA sequence: TGTGCCAGCAGCTCGGAATCAGGGGGCCATTACGAGCAGTACGTC.

There are a few counts of this clonotype. J is TRBJ1-1 and V is TRBV4-1; possibly TRBD1 for D (6 bases). The germline V and J ends were trimmed by 0 bases and 11 bases, with 13 bases remaining between them. Germline CDR1 and CDR2: MGHRA and YSYEKL. The CDR3 is 13 amino acids. This chain's CDR3 is CASSQERQGRAFF. CDR3 in DNA: TGCGCCAGCAGCCAAGAGAGGCAGGGGAGGGCTTTCTTT.

There are many counts of this clonotype. This chain uses TRBV20-1 with TRBJ2-1; 9 bases map to TRBD1. The CDR3 runs to 16 residues. V lost 0 bases to trimming and J lost 2 bases; unmatched junction nucleotides: 5. Germline assignment: CDR1 DFQATT and CDR2 SNEGSKA (reference sequence). The CDR3 coding sequence is TGCAGTGCTAGAGATCCGGACAGGGGTGCCTACAATGAGCAGTTCTTC. It specifies CSARDPDRGAYNEQFF.

This clonotype was seen more than once but under ten times. V usage is TRBV7-2 and J usage is TRBJ2-3; tentative D call: TRBD1 (6 bases). V was pared by 5 bases and J by 6 bases, with 15 bases between. The CDR3 consists of 14 residues. Germline CDR1 SGHTA, CDR2 FQGNSA. The CDR3 nucleotides read TGTGCCAGCAGCCGGCGTGTCAGGGGCGATACGCAGTATTTT. This translates into CASSRRVRGDTQYF.

The sample holds a few counts of this clonotype. This chain connects TRBV28 to TRBJ2-1; 10 nucleotides line up with TRBD1. The CDR3 sequence is 17 residues long. The germline V gene encodes CDR1 MDHEN and CDR2 SYDVKM. The trim removed 5 bases at V and 7 bases at J, leaving 14 bases unmatched. The CDR3 sequence: CASSPWGGTGVYNEQFF. DNA of the CDR3: TGTGCCAGCAGTCCTTGGGGGGGGACAGGGGTCTATAATGAGCAGTTCTTC.

This clonotype has ten or more counts. The gene calls are TRBV12-3 or TRBV12-4 and TRBJ2-6; D is unclear. This CDR3 contains 15 residues. Trimming took off 6 bases at V and 0 bases at J, with 9 bases between the two ends. CDR3 region: CASSRRTSGANVLTF. In nucleotides, the CDR3 is TGTGCCAGCAGCCGGCGGACCTCTGGGGCCAACGTCCTGACTTTC.

This clonotype has a handful of counts. The chain recombines TRBV7-2 with TRBJ2-3; 8 bases match TRBD2. V was pared by 6 bases and J by 8 bases, with 4 bases of the junction left unmatched. The CDR3 runs to 12 residues. Germline values: CDR1 SGHTA, CDR2 FQGNSA. For the CDR3, the DNA is TGTGCCAGCAGTTCTGGGACTAGTACGCAGTATTTT. Protein sequence: CASSSGTSTQYF. Combining the CDR3 with reference TRBV7-2 and TRBJ2-3 gives the whole variable domain GAGVSQSPSNKVTEKGKDVELRCDPISGHTALYWYRQSLGQGLEFLIYFQGNSAPDKSGLPSDRFSAERTGGSVSTLTIQRTQQEDSAVYLCASSSGTSTQYFGPGTRLTVL.

The chain employs TRBV28 and TRBJ2-1, with 7 bases identical to TRBD1. The CDR3 has 15 residues. V lost 7 bases, J lost 1 base, and 7 bases stayed unmatched. The germline V gene has CDR1 MDHEN and CDR2 SYDVKM. The DNA of the CDR3 is TGTGCCAGCATTACAGGGGTCCCATCCTACAATGAGCAGTTCTTC. The encoded protein is CASITGVPSYNEQFF.

This clonotype was picked up many times. This chain links TRBV7-6 with TRBJ2-5, with unresolved D. This CDR3 is 14 amino acids long. Trimming took off 1 base at V and 5 bases at J, with 11 bases between the two ends. CDR1 and CDR2 (germline): SGHVS, FNYEAQ. The CDR3 DNA reads TGTGCCAGCAGCTTAGGTAGCTGGGCGGAGACCCAGTACTTC. Amino acid sequence: CASSLGSWAETQYF.

The table lists this clonotype with a few counts. The V call is TRBV29-1, the J call TRBJ2-7; 9 positions agree with TRBD1. J gave up 6 bases and V 7 bases, and 10 bases lay outside the gene matches. Germline loops: CDR1 SQVTM, CDR2 ANQGSEA. The CDR3 extends over 13 amino acids. Here the CDR3 reads CSAALSTGGEQYF. CDR3 nucleotide sequence: TGCAGCGCCGCCCTGTCGACAGGGGGCGAGCAGTACTTC.

The rearrangement links TRBV29-1 to TRBJ1-1, with D hard to call. CDR1 SQVTM and CDR2 ANQGSEA come from the germline V gene. This CDR3 has 10 amino acids. Trimming cost V 7 bases and J 3 bases, with 6 bases left between them. The CDR3: CSAAYTEAFF. The CDR3 DNA reads TGCAGCGCCGCCTACACTGAAGCTTTCTTT.

This clonotype was counted at least ten times. The chain combines TRBV3-1 with TRBJ2-2; TRBD1 might be the D (6 bases). Trimming removed 4 bases from V and 6 bases from J, with 9 bases in between. The germline V gene has CDR1 LGHDT and CDR2 YNNKEL (reference sequence). CDR3 length equals 13 residues. The CDR3 loop reads CASSPQGAGELFF. CDR3 DNA sequence: TGTGCCAGCAGCCCACAGGGTGCCGGGGAGCTGTTTTTT.

J is TRBJ2-7 and V is TRBV20-1; D may match TRBD1 or TRBD2 (5 bases each). There are 14 residues in the CDR3. The germline gives CDR1 DFQATT, CDR2 SNEGSKA (reference sequence). V gave up 6 bases and J gave up 3 bases, with 18 bases separating them. In DNA form, the CDR3 reads TGCAGTGCCCAGAAGGGGACGGACCACTACGAGCAGTACTTC. Amino acids: CSAQKGTDHYEQYF.

The table lists this clonotype with a few counts. The V and J genes are TRBV3-1 and TRBJ2-2, with TRBD1 as a possible D gene (5 bases). Between the trimmed V and J ends, which lost 4 bases and 4 bases, there was a span of 7 bases. The CDR3 consists of 13 residues. Germline V gene sequence: CDR1 LGHDT, CDR2 YNNKEL (reference sequence). DNA of the CDR3: TGTGCCAGCAGCCGCAGGGCCACCGGGGAGCTGTTTTTT. Encoded protein: CASSRRATGELFF.

This clonotype was found a few times. The chain combines TRBV11-1 with TRBJ2-3; 7 bases are a match to TRBD2. Germline V gene data show CDR1 as SGHAT and CDR2 as FQDESV (reference sequence). Losses at the gene ends were 5 bases for V and 2 bases for J; bases not matched to a gene: 4. The CDR3 has 14 amino acids. The CDR3 nucleotides are TGTGCCAGCAGCCCCGGGACTAACACAGATACGCAGTATTTT. This translates into CASSPGTNTDTQYF.

The V call is TRBV7-9, the J call TRBJ1-2; D might be TRBD1 (5 bases). The V gene's germline CDR1 is SEHNR and CDR2 FQNEAQ (reference sequence). The V and J ends lost 1 base and 4 bases respectively, with 10 bases between them. The CDR3 runs 14 residues. CDR3 DNA sequence: TGTGCCAGCAGCTTAGGGCAGGGACCCTATGGCTACACCTTC. This gives the protein CASSLGQGPYGYTF. Drawing the rest from reference TRBV7-9 and TRBJ1-2, the complete variable domain is DTGVSQNPRHKITKRGQNVTFRCDPISEHNRLYWYRQTLGQGPEFLTYFQNEAQLEKSRLLSDRFSAERPKGSFSTLEIQRTEQGDSAMYLCASSLGQGPYGYTFGSGTRLTVV.

This clonotype was detected a few times. The chain uses TRBV7-2 and TRBJ2-2, with TRBD1 identical over 8 bases. CDR1 is SGHTA and CDR2 is FQGNSA in the germline V gene. The length of the CDR3 is 14 residues. Trimming cost V 4 bases and J 7 bases; bases outside gene matches: 5. CDR3 DNA sequence: TGTGCCAGCAGCTGGACAGGGTTCCTCGGGGAGCTGTTTTTT. This gives the protein CASSWTGFLGELFF.

This clonotype appeared many times. The chain employs TRBV29-1 and TRBJ1-1; D is possibly TRBD1 (5 bases). Between the trimmed V and J ends, which lost 6 bases and 6 bases, there was a span of 20 bases. The CDR3 loop spans 14 amino acids. CDR1 SQVTM and CDR2 ANQGSEA come from the germline V gene. For the CDR3, the DNA is TGCAGCGTGGGTACAACATTAGCGGGGCCTGAAGCTTTCTTT. This codes for CSVGTTLAGPEAFF.

With respect to this clonotype: Mismatch with germline at one junction end may stem from a read error. V is TRBV6-2 or TRBV6-3 and J is TRBJ2-3; D may be TRBD2 (6 bases). The germline gives CDR1 MNHEY, CDR2 SVGEGT. CDR3 size: 14 residues. Written as DNA, the CDR3 is TGTGCCAGCAGCAACCCGGGACTCACATATACGCAGTATTTT. It encodes CASSNPGLTYTQYF.

The V call is TRBV27, the J call TRBJ1-5; TRBD1 is a possible D gene (5 bases). Germline-derived CDR1 and CDR2 are MNHEY and SMNVEV (reference sequence). The ends were cut back, 5 bases at V and 7 bases at J, with 21 bases in the middle. The CDR3 runs 16 residues. The CDR3 sequence is CASSPGRRTTLQPQHF. The CDR3 bases are TGTGCCAGCAGTCCGGGACGGAGAACAACCTTGCAGCCCCAGCATTTT.

This clonotype has a handful of counts. The rearrangement uses TRBV7-2 and TRBJ2-1; a possible D gene is TRBD1 (7 bases). The V gene's germline CDR1 is SGHTA and CDR2 FQGNSA. V gave up 8 bases and J gave up 7 bases, with 18 bases separating them. This CDR3 has 14 amino acids. The chain's CDR3 is CASARQGRGNEQFF. The CDR3 coding sequence is TGTGCCAGCGCCCGACAGGGACGGGGGAATGAGCAGTTCTTC.

This clonotype was seen a few times. This sequence joins TRBV5-6 and TRBJ2-1; D is perhaps TRBD1 (7 bases). Trimming removed 0 bases from V and 7 bases from J, with 11 bases in between. CDR1 is SGHDT, CDR2 YYEEEE, per germline. This CDR3 region has 14 residues. The CDR3 sequence is CASSLVSGGNEQFF. The CDR3 region has the DNA TGTGCCAGCAGCTTGGTCTCAGGGGGGAATGAGCAGTTCTTC.